This T cell receptor beta chain was recovered during a study of regulatory T cells in long-lasting Graves disease. Study-level information: Antithyroid drug intake by newly diagnosed Graves' patients had lasted under 3 months.

The TCR beta library used iRepertoire HTBI primers with Arm-PCR amplification of CDR3. TCRdb reprocessed the multiplex PCR reads with MiXCR, giving one entry per CDR3 protein. Of about 440,000 distinct CDR3 sequences detected, roughly 15% appear once; the ten largest clones hold approximately 22%. CDR1 and CDR2 from the germline V gene are ENHRY and SYGVKD. The CDR3 covers 13 residues. V dropped 10 bases and J dropped 4; count of bases not matched to a gene: 5. Time point of the sample: newly diagnosed GD, antithyroid drugs for less than 3 months. Isolated PBMC RNA provided the starting material for the TCR library. Separately, the same data were catalogued under a study of T cells in Graves' hyperthyroidism and ophthalmopathy. Per that paper: The TCR CDR3 was amplified in a first-round RT-PCR using the HTBI primer set. Most thyroid clonotypes with frequency above 0.001 were detected in blood.

This chain uses TRBV10-3 with TRBJ2-3; 10 nucleotides align to TRBD1. The sample consisted of peripheral blood mononuclear cells (PBMCs), taken at new diagnosis, from a patient treated with antithyroid drugs. The receptor was isolated from a woman younger than 30 with Graves disease. This chain's CDR3 is CATGDRGADTQYF. The CDR3, as DNA: TGTGCCACTGGGGACAGGGGTGCAGATACGCAGTATTTT.